These T cell receptor beta chains were read from a single sample in a study of T cells in Graves' hyperthyroidism and ophthalmopathy. TCRdb itself ran the multiplex PCR reads through MiXCR, one entry per CDR3 protein. The data contain some 560,000 distinct CDR3 sequences, 13% to 15% of them seen just once; the ten biggest clones take up about 14%. Sequenced input: blood. The receptor set was obtained from a woman aged 40 to 49 with Graves' hyperthyroidism. The CDR3 runs from the conserved cysteine through the conserved F or W. The order of the fields is J gene, V gene, D gene, clone size, CDR3 protein, CDR3 DNA. D genes are given only for firm matches. Clone sizes are given selectively: once, few, many, or a class where the clone is expanded.

j_gene: TRBJ2-2
v_gene: TRBV27
d_gene: .
abundance: few
CDR3aa: CASSYTSRHLGSGELFF
CDR3nt: TGTGCCAGCAGTTACACATCTAGACACTTGGGGTCCGGGGAGCTGTTTTTT

j_gene: TRBJ2-1
v_gene: TRBV20-1
d_gene: .
abundance: many
CDR3aa: CSARDPRDEQFF
CDR3nt: TGCAGTGCTAGAGATCCACGGGATGAGCAGTTCTTC

j_gene: TRBJ2-5
v_gene: TRBV7-2
d_gene: TRBD2
abundance: .
CDR3aa: CASSVGGASGRHF
CDR3nt: TGTGCCAGCAGCGTCGGTGGGGCTAGCGGGAGACACTTC

j_gene: TRBJ2-5
v_gene: TRBV7-2
d_gene: .
abundance: many
CDR3aa: CASSPARGGLGSETQYF
CDR3nt: TGTGCCAGCAGTCCTGCTCGCGGCGGCCTGGGGTCGGAGACCCAGTACTTC

j_gene: TRBJ1-5
v_gene: TRBV5-5
d_gene: .
abundance: .
CDR3aa: CASSGVQGGEPQHF
CDR3nt: TGTGCCAGCAGCGGGGTACAGGGTGGTGAGCCCCAGCATTTT

j_gene: TRBJ2-1
v_gene: TRBV30
d_gene: TRBD1
abundance: many
CDR3aa: CAWSPSDRGHVNEQFF
CDR3nt: TGTGCCTGGAGTCCGTCGGACAGGGGGCATGTCAATGAGCAGTTCTTC

j_gene: TRBJ1-4
v_gene: TRBV29-1
d_gene: TRBD1
abundance: .
CDR3aa: CSVGGTGGNEKLFF
CDR3nt: TGCAGCGTGGGGGGGACAGGAGGAAATGAAAAACTGTTTTTT

j_gene: TRBJ2-3
v_gene: TRBV7-6
d_gene: TRBD2
abundance: once
CDR3aa: CASSPRTSGGTDTQCF
CDR3nt: TGTGCCAGCAGCCCCCGGACTAGCGGCGGCACAGATACGCAGTGTTTT

j_gene: TRBJ2-3
v_gene: TRBV5-1
d_gene: TRBD2
abundance: many
CDR3aa: CASSINQREGDTQYF
CDR3nt: TGCGCCAGCAGTATAAATCAGCGGGAGGGAGATACGCAGTATTTT

j_gene: TRBJ1-1
v_gene: TRBV7-2
d_gene: .
abundance: many
CDR3aa: CASSLDAGNLGYTEAFF
CDR3nt: TGTGCCAGCAGCTTAGATGCGGGAAACCTAGGGTACACTGAAGCTTTCTTT

j_gene: TRBJ1-5
v_gene: TRBV27
d_gene: .
abundance: few
CDR3aa: CASSLSKGYQPQHF
CDR3nt: TGTGCCAGCAGTTTATCGAAGGGTTATCAGCCCCAGCATTTT

j_gene: TRBJ1-1
v_gene: TRBV5-1
d_gene: TRBD1
abundance: .
CDR3aa: CASSPGQTFTEAFF
CDR3nt: TGCGCCAGCAGTCCGGGACAGACTTTCACTGAAGCTTTCTTT

j_gene: TRBJ2-1
v_gene: TRBV30
d_gene: TRBD1
abundance: .
CDR3aa: CASSHRDRGVNEQFF
CDR3nt: TGTGCCAGTAGTCACCGGGACAGGGGGGTCAATGAGCAGTTCTTC

j_gene: TRBJ1-2
v_gene: TRBV19
d_gene: .
abundance: few
CDR3aa: CASSRGPEDGYTF
CDR3nt: TGTGCCAGTAGCCGCGGACCGGAGGATGGCTACACCTTC

j_gene: TRBJ2-7
v_gene: TRBV5-1
d_gene: .
abundance: many
CDR3aa: CASSLVTSPDEQYF
CDR3nt: TGCGCCAGCAGCTTGGTCACGAGCCCTGACGAGCAGTACTTC

j_gene: TRBJ1-2
v_gene: TRBV10-3
d_gene: .
abundance: few
CDR3aa: CAISGGADGYTF
CDR3nt: TGTGCCATCAGTGGAGGAGCGGATGGCTACACCTTC

j_gene: TRBJ2-7
v_gene: TRBV2
d_gene: .
abundance: many
CDR3aa: CASRALSYEQYF
CDR3nt: TGTGCCAGCAGGGCGCTCTCCTACGAGCAGTACTTC

j_gene: TRBJ1-5
v_gene: TRBV12-5
d_gene: .
abundance: few
CDR3aa: CGQDNQPQHF
CDR3nt: TGTGGACAGGACAATCAGCCCCAGCATTTT